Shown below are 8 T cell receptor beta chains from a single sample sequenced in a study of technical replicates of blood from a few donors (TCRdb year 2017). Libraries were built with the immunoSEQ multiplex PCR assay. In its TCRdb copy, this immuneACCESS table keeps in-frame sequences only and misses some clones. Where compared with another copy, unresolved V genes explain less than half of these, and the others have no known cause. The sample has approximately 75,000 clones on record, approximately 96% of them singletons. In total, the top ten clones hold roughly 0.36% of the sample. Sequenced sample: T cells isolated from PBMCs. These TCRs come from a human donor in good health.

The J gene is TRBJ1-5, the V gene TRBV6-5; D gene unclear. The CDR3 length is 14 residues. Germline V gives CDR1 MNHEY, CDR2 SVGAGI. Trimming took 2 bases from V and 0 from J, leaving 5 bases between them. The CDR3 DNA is TGTGCCAGCAGTTACGCGATTAGCAATCAGCCCCAGCATTTT. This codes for CASSYAISNQPQHF.

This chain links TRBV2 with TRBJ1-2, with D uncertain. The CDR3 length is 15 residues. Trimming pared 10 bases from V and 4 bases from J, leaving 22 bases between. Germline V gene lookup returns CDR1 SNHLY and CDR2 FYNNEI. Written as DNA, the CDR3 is TGTGCCACCCGGGAGTGGGTCCAGGAAATCTATGGCTACACCTTC. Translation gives CATREWVQEIYGYTF.

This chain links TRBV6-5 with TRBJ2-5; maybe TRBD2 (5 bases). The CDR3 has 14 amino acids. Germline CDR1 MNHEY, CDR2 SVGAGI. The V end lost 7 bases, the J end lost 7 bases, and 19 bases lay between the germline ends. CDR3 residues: CASITTRHGGTQYF. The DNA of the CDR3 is TGTGCCAGCATTACGACAAGACACGGAGGGACCCAGTACTTC.

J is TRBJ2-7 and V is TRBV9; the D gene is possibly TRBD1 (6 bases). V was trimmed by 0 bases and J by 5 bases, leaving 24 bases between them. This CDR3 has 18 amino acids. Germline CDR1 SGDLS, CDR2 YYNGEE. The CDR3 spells CASSVGLSRGTPKDEQYF. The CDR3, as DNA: TGTGCCAGCAGCGTAGGGTTGAGTAGGGGGACACCGAAGGACGAGCAGTACTTC.

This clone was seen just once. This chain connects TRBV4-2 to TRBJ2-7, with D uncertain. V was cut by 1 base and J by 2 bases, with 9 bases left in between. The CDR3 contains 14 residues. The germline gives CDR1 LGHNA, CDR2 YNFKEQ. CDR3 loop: CASSQVSDTYEQYF. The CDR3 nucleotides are TGTGCCAGCAGCCAAGTTAGTGACACCTACGAGCAGTACTTC.

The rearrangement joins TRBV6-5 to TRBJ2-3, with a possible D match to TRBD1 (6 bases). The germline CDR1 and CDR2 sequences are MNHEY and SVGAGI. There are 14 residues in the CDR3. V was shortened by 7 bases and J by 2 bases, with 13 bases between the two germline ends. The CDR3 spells CASKVSGATDTQYF. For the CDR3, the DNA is TGTGCCAGCAAGGTATCAGGGGCCACAGATACGCAGTATTTT.

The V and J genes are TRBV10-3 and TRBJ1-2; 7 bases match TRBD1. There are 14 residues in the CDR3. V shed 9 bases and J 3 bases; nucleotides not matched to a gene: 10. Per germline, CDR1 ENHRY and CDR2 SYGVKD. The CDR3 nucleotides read TGTGCCATTTCCTCGACAGGGAACTACTATGGCTACACCTTC. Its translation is CAISSTGNYYGYTF.

This chain's CDR3 is CASSLTSGFTDTQYF. The DNA of the CDR3 is TGTGCCAGTAGCCTGACTAGCGGCTTCACAGATACGCAGTATTTT. The chain links TRBV19 to TRBJ2-3; 9 bases fit TRBD2. This CDR3 region has 15 residues. V lost 6 bases to trimming and J lost 2 bases; unmatched junction nucleotides: 6. CDR1 and CDR2 (germline): LNHDA, SQIVND (reference sequence).